This note documents a single TCR beta chain sequence. The antigen is not known. This entry belongs to a study of shared clonotypes between healthy human individuals. Study observations and caveats: Of the naive CD4 clonotypes, approximately 5% were shared across a handful of donors.

Germline CDR1 reads MNHNS; CDR2 reads SASEGT. Trimming removed 4 bases from V and 5 bases from J; junction bases left unmatched: 5. The CDR3 consists of 14 residues. Sequenced by immunoSEQ multiplex PCR; TCRdb stores in-frame clones only, minus some. The sample contains roughly 380,000 clones, about 96% of which appear only once. This receptor was obtained from a man between 25 and 39 years old in good health. V and J are TRBV6-1 and TRBJ2-5, with 9 bases aligning to TRBD2. The sample was memory CD8+ T cells sorted from blood. Subset denoted: CD45RO+ cells pooled with CCR7-negative TemRA cells. In DNA, the CDR3 is TGTGCCAGCAGTGTAATAGCGGGAGAGGAGACCCAGTACTTC. Translated: CASSVIAGEETQYF.